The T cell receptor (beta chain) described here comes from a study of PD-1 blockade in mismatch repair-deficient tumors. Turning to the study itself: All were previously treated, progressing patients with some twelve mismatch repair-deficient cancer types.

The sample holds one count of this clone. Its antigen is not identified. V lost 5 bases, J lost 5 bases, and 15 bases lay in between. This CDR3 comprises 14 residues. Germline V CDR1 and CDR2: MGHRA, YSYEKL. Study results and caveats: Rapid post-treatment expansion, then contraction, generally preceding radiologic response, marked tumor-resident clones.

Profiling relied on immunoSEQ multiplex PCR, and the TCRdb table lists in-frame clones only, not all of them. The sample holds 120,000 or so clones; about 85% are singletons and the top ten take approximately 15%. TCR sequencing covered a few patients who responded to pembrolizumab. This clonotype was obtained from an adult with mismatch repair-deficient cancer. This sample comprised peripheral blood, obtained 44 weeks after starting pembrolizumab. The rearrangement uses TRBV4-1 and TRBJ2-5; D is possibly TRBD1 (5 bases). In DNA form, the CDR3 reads TGCGCCAGCAGCAAAAACAGGCGATTGGAGACCCAGTACTTC. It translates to CASSKNRRLETQYF.